What follows is one TCR beta chain and its context. This entry comes from a study of blood T cell repertoires in COVID-19. Study at large: Samples representing acute and convalescent COVID-19 were sourced from the United States, Italy and Spain. T cells, B-cell-depleted T cells, or PBMCs supplied cDNA or gDNA.

As handled by the study authors: For nucleated cells, counts were estimated from reference gene primer amplification. The repertoire was sequenced with immunoSEQ multiplex PCR; TCRdb's copy has only in-frame clones and lacks some. That table is the source of V, J and clone size, and D and trimming were worked out from the DNA. The table has around 300,000 clones, roughly 87% seen once; the top ten hold roughly 13%. V was pared by 0 bases and J by 4 bases, with 13 bases between. The germline V gene encodes CDR1 MNHEY and CDR2 SVGAGI. The CDR3 length is 15 residues. This clonotype was obtained from a human donor in a cohort sampled during active COVID-19. Sequencing was performed on peripheral blood. The chain employs TRBV6-5 and TRBJ2-7, with no clear D. The DNA of the CDR3 is TGTGCCAGCAGTTACTCAGGAGCTCCCGAGTACGAGCAGTACTTC. Encoded protein: CASSYSGAPEYEQYF.